This TCR beta chain appears in the sequencing data of a study of cytomegalovirus exposure and HLA in healthy donors. The germline V gene encodes CDR1 ENHRY and CDR2 SYGVKD. V dropped 3 bases and J dropped 2 bases, with 25 bases sitting between them. The CDR3 totals 19 residues. The PCR had 60 Vbeta and 13 Jbeta primers. Libraries were prepared by immunoSEQ multiplex PCR; TCRdb keeps only in-frame clonotypes and omits some of them. The sample lists over 100,000 clones, approximately 81% occurring once. This sequence joins TRBV10-3 and TRBJ2-5, with D maybe TRBD2 (6 bases). Sequencing was carried out using PBMCs. The sequence was obtained from a woman aged 30 to 39 in good health and CMV-seronegative. The CDR3 coding sequence is TGTGCCATCAGTGATGGTGTGTTCGGCGGGGAGGCCCCGCAAGAGACCCAGTACTTC. It codes for CAISDGVFGGEAPQETQYF.